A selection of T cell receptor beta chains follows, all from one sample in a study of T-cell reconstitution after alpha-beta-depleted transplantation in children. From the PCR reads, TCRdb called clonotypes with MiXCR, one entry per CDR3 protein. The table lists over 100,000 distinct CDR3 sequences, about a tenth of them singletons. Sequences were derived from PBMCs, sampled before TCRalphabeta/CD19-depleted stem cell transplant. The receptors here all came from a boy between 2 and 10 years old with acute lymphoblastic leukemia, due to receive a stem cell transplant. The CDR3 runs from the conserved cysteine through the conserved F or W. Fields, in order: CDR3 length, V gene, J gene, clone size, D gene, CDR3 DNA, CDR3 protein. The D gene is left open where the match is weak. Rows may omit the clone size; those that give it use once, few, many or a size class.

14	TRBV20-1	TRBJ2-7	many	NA	TGCAGTGCTAGAGATCTGGAGGGGTTCTACGAGCAGTACTTC	CSARDLEGFYEQYF
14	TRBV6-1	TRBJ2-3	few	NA	TGTGCCAGCAGAGACCGGACAGGCACAGATACGCAGTATTTT	CASRDRTGTDTQYF
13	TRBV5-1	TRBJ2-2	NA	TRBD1	TGCGCCAGCCGGATAGGGGGCCCCGGGGAGCTGTTTTTT	CASRIGGPGELFF
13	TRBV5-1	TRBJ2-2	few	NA	TGCGCCAGCAGCCGGGGGAACACCGGGGAGCTGTTTTTT	CASSRGNTGELFF
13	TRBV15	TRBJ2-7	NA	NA	TGTGCCACCAGCAGAGGGTTCAACTACGAGCAGTACTTC	CATSRGFNYEQYF
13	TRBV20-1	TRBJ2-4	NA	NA	TGCAGTGCCCCTCTAGGGAACGGGTACATTCAGTACTTC	CSAPLGNGYIQYF
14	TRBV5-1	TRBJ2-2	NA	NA	TGCGCCAGCAGCTTGGGAGGCCCCACCGGGGAGCTGTTTTTT	CASSLGGPTGELFF
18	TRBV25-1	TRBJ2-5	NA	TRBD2	TGTGCCAGCAGTGAAATGAGTAGGGGCGGGAGGGCCGAGGAGACCCAGTACTTC	CASSEMSRGGRAEETQYF
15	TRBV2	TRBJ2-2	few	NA	TGTGCCAGCAGTGATTTAGGGGAGGATGTCGGGGAGCTGTTTTTT	CASSDLGEDVGELFF
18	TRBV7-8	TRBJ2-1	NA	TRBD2	TGTGCCAGCAGCCTCCGGACTAGCGGGAGTACCTCCTACAATGAGCAGTTCTTC	CASSLRTSGSTSYNEQFF
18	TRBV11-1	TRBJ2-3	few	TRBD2	TGTGCCAGCAGCTTAGGACTAGCGGGAGGGCTTCAAGCGGATACGCAGTATTTT	CASSLGLAGGLQADTQYF
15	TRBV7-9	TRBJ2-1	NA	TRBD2	TGTGCCAGCAGCCTGGAGGGGACTAGCTACAATGAGCAGTTCTTC	CASSLEGTSYNEQFF
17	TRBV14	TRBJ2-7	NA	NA	TGTGCCAGCAGCCAAGATACGGGTAACAGCTTAGACTACGAGCAGTACTTC	CASSQDTGNSLDYEQYF
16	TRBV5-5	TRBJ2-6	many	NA	TGTGCCAGCAGCTACGTGTCTAGCTCTGGGGCCAACGTCCTGACTTTC	CASSYVSSSGANVLTF
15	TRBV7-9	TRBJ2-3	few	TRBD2	TGTGCCAGCAGCTTGCAGCGGGAGTTCACAGATACGCAGTATTTT	CASSLQREFTDTQYF
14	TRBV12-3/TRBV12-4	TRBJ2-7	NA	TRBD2	TGTGCCAGCAGTTCGTTGAGGACTAGCAAAGAGCAGTACTTC	CASSSLRTSKEQYF
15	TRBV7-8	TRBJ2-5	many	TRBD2	TGTGCCAGCAGCTTAGTGGGGACTAGCGGAGAGACCCAGTACTTC	CASSLVGTSGETQYF
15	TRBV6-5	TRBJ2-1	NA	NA	TGTGCCAGCAGTTACGGGAGTCCCATTTACAATGAGCAGTTCTTC	CASSYGSPIYNEQFF
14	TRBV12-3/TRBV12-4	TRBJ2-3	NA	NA	TGTGCCAGCAGTCCTATAAACCCCACAGATACGCAGTATTTT	CASSPINPTDTQYF
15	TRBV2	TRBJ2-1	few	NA	TGTGCCAGCAGCCGGGCCCGCGGGGGCTCAAATGAGCAGTTCTTC	CASSRARGGSNEQFF
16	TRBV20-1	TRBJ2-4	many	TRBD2	TGCAGTGCTAGAGATCCTAGCGGGGTAGCCAAAAACATTCAGTACTTC	CSARDPSGVAKNIQYF
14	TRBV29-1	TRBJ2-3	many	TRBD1	TGCAGCGCTGAAAGGGACAGGGCCTCAGATACGCAGTATTTT	CSAERDRASDTQYF
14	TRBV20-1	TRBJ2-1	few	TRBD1	TGCAGTGCTAGAATTAACAGGGGCTACAATGAGCAGTTCTTC	CSARINRGYNEQFF
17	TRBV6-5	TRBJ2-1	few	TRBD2	TGTGCCAGCAGTTACTCTGATCCTAGCGGGATCTACAATGAGCAGTTCTTC	CASSYSDPSGIYNEQFF
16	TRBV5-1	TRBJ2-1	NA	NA	TGCGCCAGCAGCTTGGCCTCTCGGGAGAGGAGGAATGAGCAGTTCTTC	CASSLASRERRNEQFF
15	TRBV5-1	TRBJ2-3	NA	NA	TGCGCCAGCGCGGGCCTAGGAGGGCCCACAGATACGCAGTATTTT	CASAGLGGPTDTQYF
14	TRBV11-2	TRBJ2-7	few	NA	TGTGCCAGCAGCTGGATGGGCCGCTCCTACGAGCAGTACTTC	CASSWMGRSYEQYF
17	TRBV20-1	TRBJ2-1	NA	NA	TGCAGTGGTAGAGTTCTGATAAGCGGAAACGTCTTCAATGAGCAGTTCTTC	CSGRVLISGNVFNEQFF
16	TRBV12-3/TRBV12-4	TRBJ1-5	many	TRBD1	TGTGCCAGCAGCCTAGGATCGACAGGGGTAAATCAGCCCCAGCATTTT	CASSLGSTGVNQPQHF
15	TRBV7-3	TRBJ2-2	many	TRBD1	TGTGCCAGCAGCAGGGACAGGGGAACTGGCGGGGAGCTGTTTTTT	CASSRDRGTGGELFF
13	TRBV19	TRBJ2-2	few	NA	TGTGCCAGTACCGGCAGGGTAACCGGGGAGCTGTTTTTT	CASTGRVTGELFF
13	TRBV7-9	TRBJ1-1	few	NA	TGTGCCAGCAGCTTATCAGCCAAGACTGAAGCTTTCTTT	CASSLSAKTEAFF
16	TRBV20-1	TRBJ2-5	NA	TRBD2	TGCAGTGCTAGACTAGCGGGGAACCTCGGGGGCGAGACCCAGTACTTC	CSARLAGNLGGETQYF
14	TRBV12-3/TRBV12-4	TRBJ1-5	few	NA	TGTGCCAGCAGTTTGACAGGATACTTCCAGCCCCAGCATTTT	CASSLTGYFQPQHF
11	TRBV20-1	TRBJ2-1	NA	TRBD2	TGCCTCGTGGGGACTAACGATGAGCAGTTCTTC	CLVGTNDEQFF
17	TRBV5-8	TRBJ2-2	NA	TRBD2	TGTGCCAGCGGTCCGGGGCTAGCGGGGGCTTTCGGCGGGGAGCTGTTTTTT	CASGPGLAGAFGGELFF
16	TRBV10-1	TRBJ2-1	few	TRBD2	TGCGCCAGCAGTGAGTCGAACGCGGGAGGGGGAGATGAGCAGTTCTTC	CASSESNAGGGDEQFF
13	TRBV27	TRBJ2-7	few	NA	TGTGCCAGCAGTCTATCCCTAAACTACGAGCAGTACTTC	CASSLSLNYEQYF
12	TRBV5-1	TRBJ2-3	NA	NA	TGCGCCAGCAGCTCCACCACAGATACGCAGTATTTT	CASSSTTDTQYF
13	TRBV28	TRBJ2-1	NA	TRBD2	TGTGCCAGCAGTTTGGGGGGGTTGGATGAGCAGTTCTTC	CASSLGGLDEQFF
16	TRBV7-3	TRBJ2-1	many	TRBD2	TGTGCCAGCAGCCCCGTAGCGGGGGACTCCTACAATGAGCAGTTCTTC	CASSPVAGDSYNEQFF
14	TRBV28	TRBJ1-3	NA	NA	TGTGCCAGCAGCCCCAGACAGGCTGGAAACACCATATATTTT	CASSPRQAGNTIYF
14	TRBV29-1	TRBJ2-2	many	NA	TGCAGCGGGGGTCCGGGGACCCCCACCGGGGAGCTGTTTTTT	CSGGPGTPTGELFF
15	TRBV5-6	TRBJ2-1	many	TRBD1	TGTGCCAGCAGCTTGGAAGGGACAGGGGTGGATGAGCAGTTCTTC	CASSLEGTGVDEQFF
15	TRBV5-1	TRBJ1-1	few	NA	TGCGCCAGCAGCATTGGTGGAGGGTTGAACACTGAAGCTTTCTTT	CASSIGGGLNTEAFF
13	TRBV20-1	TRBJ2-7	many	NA	TGCAGTGCTAGAGATATGGGGGTCCACGAGCAGTACTTC	CSARDMGVHEQYF
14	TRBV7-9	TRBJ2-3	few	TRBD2	TGTGCCGGAAGAGTGGGGAGGGCCGGGGATACGCAGTATTTT	CAGRVGRAGDTQYF
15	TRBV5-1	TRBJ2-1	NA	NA	TGCGCCAGCAGCCCTGGTGCTAGCGACAACAATGAGCAGTTCTTC	CASSPGASDNNEQFF
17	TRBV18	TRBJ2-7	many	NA	TGTGCCAGCTCACGGCGGGAAGCATCATCAAGCTCCTACGAGCAGTACTTC	CASSRREASSSSYEQYF
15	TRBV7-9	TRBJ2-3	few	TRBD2	TGTGCCAGCAGCTTACGGGGGGGCGGCACAGATACGCAGTATTTT	CASSLRGGGTDTQYF